The 18 T cell receptor beta chains given below trace back to one sample, sequenced in a study of response to subunit inactivated influenza vaccine. TCRdb re-called the RT-PCR reads with MiXCR, one entry per CDR3 protein. The table shows under 800,000 distinct CDR3 sequences, with 14% occurring only once. The specimen comprised PBMCs from blood, sampled around two weeks before vaccination. These receptors were obtained from a man between 45 and 60 years old who received an inactivated influenza vaccine.

This clonotype was counted between two and nine times. The chain joins TRBV7-2 to TRBJ1-5; 7 nucleotides agree with TRBD1. Germline CDR1 SGHTA, CDR2 FQGNSA. The CDR3 covers 15 residues. Losses at the gene ends were 2 bases for V and 5 bases for J; bases not matched to a gene: 6. CDR3 sequence: CASSLQGQFHQPQHF. CDR3 nucleotides: TGTGCCAGCAGCTTACAGGGACAGTTTCATCAGCCCCAGCATTTT.

This clonotype was seen only a few times. The V gene is TRBV7-2, the J gene TRBJ2-2; TRBD2 matches at 7 bases. Germline lookup yields CDR1 SGHTA and CDR2 FQGNSA. V shed 5 bases and J 5 bases; nucleotides not matched to a gene: 5. The CDR3 runs to 14 residues. CDR3 coding DNA: TGTGCCAGCAGCAAGCAACTAGCGACCGGGGAGCTGTTTTTT. Translated, it gives CASSKQLATGELFF. The full variable domain, rest sourced from reference TRBV7-2 and TRBJ2-2, is GAGVSQSPSNKVTEKGKDVELRCDPISGHTALYWYRQSLGQGLEFLIYFQGNSAPDKSGLPSDRFSAERTGGSVSTLTIQRTQQEDSAVYLCASSKQLATGELFFGEGSRLTVL.

This clonotype was detected ten times or more. This chain uses TRBV12-3 or TRBV12-4 with TRBJ1-6; unclear D gene. The CDR3 is made up of 12 amino acids. The V and J ends lost 4 bases and 10 bases respectively, with 8 bases between them. The CDR3 is CASSSSYSPLHF. The CDR3 nucleotides read TGTGCCAGCAGTTCGTCGTACTCACCCCTCCACTTT.

This clonotype came up a few times. The V call is TRBV7-9, the J call TRBJ2-1; D is uncertain. Germline V gene sequence: CDR1 SEHNR, CDR2 FQNEAQ (reference sequence). Trimming shortened V by 2 bases and J by 8 bases, and 10 bases separated the two germline ends. The CDR3 has 13 residues. DNA of the CDR3: TGTGCCAGCAGCTTAATTGCCGGTCATGAGCAGTTCTTC. It specifies CASSLIAGHEQFF. The whole variable domain, filled in from reference TRBV7-9 and TRBJ2-1, reads DTGVSQNPRHKITKRGQNVTFRCDPISEHNRLYWYRQTLGQGPEFLTYFQNEAQLEKSRLLSDRFSAERPKGSFSTLEIQRTEQGDSAMYLCASSLIAGHEQFFGPGTRLTVL.

The table lists this clonotype with many counts. The chain combines TRBV29-1 with TRBJ2-4; 9 bases are a match to TRBD1. CDR3 length: 15 residues. V dropped 1 base and J dropped 1; count of bases not matched to a gene: 2. CDR1 is SQVTM and CDR2 is ANQGSEA in the germline V gene. Here the CDR3 reads CSVEVGTGAKNIQYF. The CDR3 DNA reads as TGCAGCGTTGAAGTCGGGACAGGGGCCAAAAACATTCAGTACTTC.

The CDR3 is CASSYSQGTLYEQYF. Here the CDR3 DNA reads TGTGCCAGCAGTTACTCCCAGGGAACTCTCTACGAGCAGTACTTC. V usage is TRBV6-5 and J usage is TRBJ2-7, with D possibly TRBD1 on 5 matching bases. The CDR3 sequence is 15 residues long. The germline gives CDR1 MNHEY, CDR2 SVGAGI. V lost 0 bases to trimming and J lost 3 bases, with 12 bases between them.

This clonotype was detected many times. V is TRBV12-3 or TRBV12-4 and J is TRBJ1-6; D ambiguous. Trimming stripped 4 bases from V and 0 bases from J, with 4 bases between. This CDR3 has 14 residues. The CDR3 DNA reads as TGTGCCAGCAGTTGGAGCTCCTATAATTCACCCCTCCACTTT. This encodes CASSWSSYNSPLHF.

This clonotype has more than one count but fewer than ten. The V call is TRBV2, the J call TRBJ1-5, with 7 bases matching TRBD1. Germline V gives CDR1 SNHLY, CDR2 FYNNEI. V was clipped by 4 bases and J by 4 bases; unmatched bases: 7. CDR3 length: 15 amino acids. The CDR3 sequence: CASSARRGDNQPQHF. The CDR3, as DNA: TGTGCCAGCAGTGCTCGCAGGGGGGATAATCAGCCCCAGCATTTT.

This clonotype was counted only a few times. The chain has TRBV21-1 and TRBJ1-4; whether TRBD1, the table's D call, matches the DNA was not checked. TRBV21-1 is described as a pseudogene. The CDR3 covers 16 residues. In nucleotides, the CDR3 is TGTGCCAGCAGCTCCCGCGAGCAGGGTTCCAATGAAAAACTGTTTTTT. It codes for CASSSREQGSNEKLFF.

The chain links TRBV5-5 to TRBJ2-1; D gene ambiguous. Germline-derived CDR1 and CDR2 are SGHKS and YYEKEE (reference sequence). V was shortened by 4 bases and J by 0 bases, with 11 bases between the two germline ends. The CDR3 length is 15 residues. The chain's CDR3 is CASSRYRSSYNEQFF. The CDR3 DNA follows: TGTGCCAGCAGCCGTTATAGGAGCTCCTACAATGAGCAGTTCTTC.

This clonotype was found many times. V gene TRBV24-1 combines with J gene TRBJ2-1; D unclear. This CDR3 region has 13 residues. Trimming cost V 4 bases and J 9 bases, with 12 bases left between them. CDR1 is KGHDR and CDR2 is SFDVKD in the germline V gene. The CDR3 DNA follows: TGTGCCACCAGTGACCCCACTATATCTGAGCAGTTCTTC. Its translation: CATSDPTISEQFF.

This clonotype was detected only a few times. The rearrangement links TRBV7-3 to TRBJ1-5; 10 bases agree with TRBD1. Germline lookup yields CDR1 SGHTA and CDR2 FQGTGA. The CDR3 length is 18 residues. The V segment lost 3 bases and the J segment 3 bases; nucleotides outside the gene matches: 11. The DNA of the CDR3 is TGTGCCAGCAGCTTTAAATTCCCCGGGACAGGGGCCAATCAGCCCCAGCATTTT. Encoded protein: CASSFKFPGTGANQPQHF.

The rearrangement uses TRBV4-3 and TRBJ1-6; the D gene is possibly TRBD1 (5 bases). This CDR3 contains 14 residues. The V gene's germline CDR1 is LGHNA and CDR2 YSLEER. V was cut by 6 bases and J by 10 bases, with 16 bases left in between. This chain's CDR3 is CASSGDSLVSPLHF. The CDR3 DNA reads as TGCGCCAGCAGTGGGGACTCTCTGGTCTCACCCCTCCACTTT.

This clonotype appeared many times. The rearrangement uses TRBV5-6 and TRBJ2-1; possible D gene TRBD1, 6 bases. Trimming took 4 bases from V and 12 from J, leaving 11 bases between them. Germline V gives CDR1 SGHDT, CDR2 YYEEEE. The CDR3 has 11 residues. CDR3 residues: CASSLTGLQFF. The CDR3, as DNA: TGTGCCAGCAGCCTGACAGGTTTGCAGTTCTTC.

This sequence joins TRBV6-2 or TRBV6-3 and TRBJ2-7; the match to TRBD2 covers 13 bases. The trim removed 7 bases at V and 2 bases at J, leaving 5 bases unmatched. The CDR3 length is 15 residues. Germline V lookup: CDR1 MNHEY, CDR2 SVGEGT. The CDR3: CASTLGLAGPYEQYF. The CDR3 region has the DNA TGTGCCAGCACCCTGGGACTAGCGGGACCCTACGAGCAGTACTTC.

The gene calls are TRBV27 and TRBJ2-5; tentative D call: TRBD2 (6 bases). The CDR3 is 14 residues long. CDR1 is MNHEY and CDR2 is SMNVEV in the germline V gene (reference sequence). The ends were cut back, 5 bases at V and 5 bases at J, with 15 bases in the middle. Here the CDR3 DNA reads TGTGCCAGCAGTCCGGGCGGGAACGTCGAGACCCAGTACTTC. It encodes CASSPGGNVETQYF.

This clonotype was found many times. The chain combines TRBV27 with TRBJ1-1; D not resolved. The CDR3 loop spans 15 amino acids. V lost 6 bases, J lost 0 bases, and 14 bases lay in between. Germline V lookup: CDR1 MNHEY, CDR2 SMNVEV (reference sequence). The DNA for the CDR3 is TGTGCCAGCAGCCTCGGTGGACCTTTGAACACTGAAGCTTTCTTT. Translation: CASSLGGPLNTEAFF.

This clonotype has a count of ten or more. The V call is TRBV29-1, the J call TRBJ2-7; 12 bases agree with TRBD2. In germline, CDR1 is SQVTM, CDR2 ANQGSEA. The CDR3 consists of 17 residues. Trimming at V came to 1 base and at J to 0 bases, leaving 7 bases not matched to a gene. The CDR3 DNA follows: TGCAGCGTTGAAGGACTAGCGGGAGTGGGGAGCTCCTACGAGCAGTACTTC. Translating it yields CSVEGLAGVGSSYEQYF.